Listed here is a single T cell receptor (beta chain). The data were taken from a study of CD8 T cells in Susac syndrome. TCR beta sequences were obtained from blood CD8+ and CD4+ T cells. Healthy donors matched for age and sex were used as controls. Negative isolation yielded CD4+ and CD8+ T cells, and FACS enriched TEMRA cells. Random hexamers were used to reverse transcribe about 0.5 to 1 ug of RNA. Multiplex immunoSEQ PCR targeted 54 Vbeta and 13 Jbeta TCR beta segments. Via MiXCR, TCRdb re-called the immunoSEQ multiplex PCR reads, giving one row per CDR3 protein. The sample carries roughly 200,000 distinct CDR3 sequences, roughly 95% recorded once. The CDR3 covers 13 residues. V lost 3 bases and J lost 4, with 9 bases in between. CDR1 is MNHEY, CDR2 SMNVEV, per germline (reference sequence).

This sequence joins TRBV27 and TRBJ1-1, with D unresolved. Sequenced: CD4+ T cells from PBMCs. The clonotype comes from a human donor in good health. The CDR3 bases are TGTGCCAGCAGTTTCCGAATGGGCACTGAAGCTTTCTTT. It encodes CASSFRMGTEAFF.